The present TCR beta chain was sequenced within a study of cytomegalovirus exposure and HLA in healthy donors. Points from the study as a whole: Reports credit the classifier with highly specific, highly sensitive diagnosis of cytomegalovirus status. Cytomegalovirus-associated status was assigned to about 150 TCR beta chains.

Using immunoSEQ multiplex PCR, the repertoire was profiled, and TCRdb retains in-frame clones only, with some absent. The data hold roughly 200,000 clones, with 80% to 85% observed a single time. In regard to this clone: Its specificity is not known.

Germline V CDR1 and CDR2: SGDLS, YYNGEE. There are 14 residues in the CDR3. Trimming took 3 bases from V and 3 from J, leaving 9 bases between them. The source of this sequence is a woman between 18 and 29 years old in good health and CMV-seropositive. The sample was PBMCs. This chain links TRBV9 with TRBJ2-2; weak D call: TRBD1 (6 bases). This CDR3 reads CASSDRDHTGELFF. The CDR3 region has the DNA TGTGCCAGCAGCGACAGGGACCACACCGGGGAGCTGTTTTTT.